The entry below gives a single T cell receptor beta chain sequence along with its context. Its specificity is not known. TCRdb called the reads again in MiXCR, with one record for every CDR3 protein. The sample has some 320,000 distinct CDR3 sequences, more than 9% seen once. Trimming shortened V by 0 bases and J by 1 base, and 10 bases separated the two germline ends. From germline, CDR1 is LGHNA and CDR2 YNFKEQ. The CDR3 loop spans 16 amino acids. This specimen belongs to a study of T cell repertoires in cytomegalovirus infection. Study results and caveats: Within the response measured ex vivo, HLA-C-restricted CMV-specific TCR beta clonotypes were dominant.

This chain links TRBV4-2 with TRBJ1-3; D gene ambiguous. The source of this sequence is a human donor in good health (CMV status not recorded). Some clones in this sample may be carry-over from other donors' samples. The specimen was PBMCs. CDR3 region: CASSQDANTSGNTIYF. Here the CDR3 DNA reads TGTGCCAGCAGCCAAGATGCAAATACATCTGGAAACACCATATATTTT.